This T cell receptor beta chain was found in a study of control samples from healthy donors and cancer patients. Per the germline V gene, CDR1 is MNHEY and CDR2 is SMNVEV (reference sequence). The CDR3 is 13 residues long. Unmatched junction bases numbered 8, after V lost 6 bases and J lost 8 bases. Produced via immunoSEQ multiplex PCR; TCRdb's table is partial and in-frame only. The table lists 350,000 to 450,000 clones, 75% to 95% of them singletons. The rearrangement joins TRBV27 to TRBJ1-2; 8 bases agree with TRBD1. This clonotype originated in a man aged 35 to 55 with head and neck cancer. Specimen: PBMCs. CDR3 in amino acids: CASRESGGEGYTF. The CDR3 coding sequence is TGTGCCAGCAGGGAATCAGGGGGCGAAGGCTACACCTTC.